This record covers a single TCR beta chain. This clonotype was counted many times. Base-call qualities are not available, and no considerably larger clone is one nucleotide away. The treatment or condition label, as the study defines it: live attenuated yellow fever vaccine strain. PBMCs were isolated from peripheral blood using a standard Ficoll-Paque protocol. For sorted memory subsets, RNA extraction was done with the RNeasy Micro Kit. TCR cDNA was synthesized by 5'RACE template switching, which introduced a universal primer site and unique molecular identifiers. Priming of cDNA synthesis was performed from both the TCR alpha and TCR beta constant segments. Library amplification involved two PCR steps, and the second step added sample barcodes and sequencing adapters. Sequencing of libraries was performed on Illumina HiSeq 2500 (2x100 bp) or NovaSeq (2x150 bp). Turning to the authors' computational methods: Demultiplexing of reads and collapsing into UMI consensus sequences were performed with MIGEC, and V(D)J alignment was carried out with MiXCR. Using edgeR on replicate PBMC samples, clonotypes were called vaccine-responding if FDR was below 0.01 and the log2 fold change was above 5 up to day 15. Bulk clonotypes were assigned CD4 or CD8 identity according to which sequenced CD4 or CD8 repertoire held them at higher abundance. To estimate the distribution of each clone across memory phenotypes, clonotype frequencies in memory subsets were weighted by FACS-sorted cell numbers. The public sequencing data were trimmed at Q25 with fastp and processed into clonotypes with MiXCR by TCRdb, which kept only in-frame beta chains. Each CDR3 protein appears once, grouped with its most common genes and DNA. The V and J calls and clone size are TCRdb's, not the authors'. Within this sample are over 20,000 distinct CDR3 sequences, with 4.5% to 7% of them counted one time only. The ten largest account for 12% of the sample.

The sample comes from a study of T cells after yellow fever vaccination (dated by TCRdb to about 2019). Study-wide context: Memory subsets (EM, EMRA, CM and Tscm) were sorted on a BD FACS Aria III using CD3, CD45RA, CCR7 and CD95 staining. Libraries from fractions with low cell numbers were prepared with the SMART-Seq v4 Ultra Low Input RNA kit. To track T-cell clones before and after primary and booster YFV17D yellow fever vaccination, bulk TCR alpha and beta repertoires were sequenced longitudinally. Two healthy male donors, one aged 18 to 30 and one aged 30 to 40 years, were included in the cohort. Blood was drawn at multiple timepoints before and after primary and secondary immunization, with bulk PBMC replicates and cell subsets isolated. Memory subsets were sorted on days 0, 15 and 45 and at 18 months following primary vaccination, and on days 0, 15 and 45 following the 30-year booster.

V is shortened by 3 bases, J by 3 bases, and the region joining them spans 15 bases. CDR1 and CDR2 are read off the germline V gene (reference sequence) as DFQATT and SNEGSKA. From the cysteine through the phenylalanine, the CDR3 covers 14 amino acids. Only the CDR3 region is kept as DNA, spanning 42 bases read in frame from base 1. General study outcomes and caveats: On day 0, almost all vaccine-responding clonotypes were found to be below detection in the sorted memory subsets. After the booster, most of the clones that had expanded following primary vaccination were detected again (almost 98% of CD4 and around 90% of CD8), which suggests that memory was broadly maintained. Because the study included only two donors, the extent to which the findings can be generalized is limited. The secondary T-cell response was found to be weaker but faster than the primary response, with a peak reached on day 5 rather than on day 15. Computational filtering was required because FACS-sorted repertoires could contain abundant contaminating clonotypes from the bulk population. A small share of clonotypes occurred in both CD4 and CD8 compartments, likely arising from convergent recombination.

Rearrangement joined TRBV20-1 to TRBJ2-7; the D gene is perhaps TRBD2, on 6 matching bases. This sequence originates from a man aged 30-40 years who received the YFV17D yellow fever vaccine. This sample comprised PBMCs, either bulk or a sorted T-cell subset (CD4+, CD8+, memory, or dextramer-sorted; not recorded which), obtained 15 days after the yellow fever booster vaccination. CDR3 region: CSASVRDSVYEQYF. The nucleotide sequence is TGCAGTGCTAGTGTTCGGGACTCAGTCTACGAGCAGTACTTC.